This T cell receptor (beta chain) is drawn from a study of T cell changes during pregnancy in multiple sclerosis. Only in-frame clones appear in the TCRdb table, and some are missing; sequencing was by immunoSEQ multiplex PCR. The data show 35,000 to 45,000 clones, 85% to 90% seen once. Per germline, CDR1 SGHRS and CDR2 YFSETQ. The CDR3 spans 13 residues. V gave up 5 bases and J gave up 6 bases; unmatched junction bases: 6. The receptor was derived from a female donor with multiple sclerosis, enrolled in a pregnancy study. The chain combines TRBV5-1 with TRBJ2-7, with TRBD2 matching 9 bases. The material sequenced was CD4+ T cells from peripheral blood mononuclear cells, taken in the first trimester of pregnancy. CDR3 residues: CASSSGSSGEQYF. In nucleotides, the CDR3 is TGCGCCAGCAGTAGCGGGAGTTCAGGCGAGCAGTACTTC.